This T cell receptor delta chain came from a study of gamma-delta T cells after stem cell transplantation. TCRdb reprocessed the RT-PCR reads through CATT. The sample consists of thousands of delta-chain clones, 1.9% of them appearing once. In its sample, this clone was seen a few times. CDR3 length equals 19 residues. V shed 0 bases and J 1 base; nucleotides not matched to a gene: 9. Looked up from germline, CDR1 is TSWWSYY and CDR2 is QGS. This chain joins TRDV1 and TRDJ1; 12 bases agree with TRDD3. Sequenced input: gamma-delta T cells. The TCR sequence derives from a human donor. It is not recorded whose cells these are; they may come from a transplant donor. The CDR3 nucleotides are TGTGCTCTTGGGGAACTAGCCGACTGGGGGATACCCGCCACCGATAAACTCATCTTT. Amino acid sequence: CALGELADWGIPATDKLIF.